This T cell receptor (beta chain) was retrieved from a study of T-cell memory formation after mild COVID-19. Each CDR3 protein gets one entry after TCRdb re-called the 5' RACE reads with MiXCR. This sample has roughly 260,000 distinct CDR3 sequences, with less than 20% found just once. Germline V gene data show CDR1 as SEHNR and CDR2 as FQNEAQ (reference sequence). The CDR3 is 15 amino acids. The V gene end was trimmed by 3 bases and the J gene end by 4 bases; junction bases not matched to a gene: 4. This clonotype was counted a few times. The V gene is TRBV7-9, the J gene TRBJ2-5; 11 positions agree with TRBD2. The receptor comes from a man aged 18-30 years who had mild COVID-19 (a few samples of this study predate the infection). Cell type and time point are not known. The source material was PBMCs or a T cell subset sorted from them (not recorded which). Written as DNA, the CDR3 is TGTGCCAGCAGCTTTAGACTAGCGGGGACAGAGACCCAGTACTTC. Encoded protein: CASSFRLAGTETQYF.